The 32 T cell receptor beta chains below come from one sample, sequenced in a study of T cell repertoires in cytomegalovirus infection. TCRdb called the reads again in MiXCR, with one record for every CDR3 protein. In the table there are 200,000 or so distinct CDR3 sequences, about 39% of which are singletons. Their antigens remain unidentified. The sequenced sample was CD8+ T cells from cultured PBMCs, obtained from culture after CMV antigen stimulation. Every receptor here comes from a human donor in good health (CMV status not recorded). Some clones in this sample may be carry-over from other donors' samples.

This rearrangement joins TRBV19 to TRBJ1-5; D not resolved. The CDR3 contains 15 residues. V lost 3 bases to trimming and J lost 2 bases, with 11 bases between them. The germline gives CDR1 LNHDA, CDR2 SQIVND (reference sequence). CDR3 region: CASSISGDRNQPQHF. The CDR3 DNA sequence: TGTGCCAGTAGTATTTCTGGAGATCGCAATCAGCCCCAGCATTTT.

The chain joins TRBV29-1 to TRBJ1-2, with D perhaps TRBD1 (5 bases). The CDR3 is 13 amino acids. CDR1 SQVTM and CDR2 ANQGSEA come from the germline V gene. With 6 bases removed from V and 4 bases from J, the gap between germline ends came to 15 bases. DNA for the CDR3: TGCAGCGTCCCTGCCCAGGGCGTCTATGGCTACACCTTC. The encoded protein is CSVPAQGVYGYTF. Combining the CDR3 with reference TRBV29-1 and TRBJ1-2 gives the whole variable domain SAVISQKPSRDICQRGTSLTIQCQVDSQVTMMFWYRQQPGQSLTLIATANQGSEATYESGFVIDKFPISRPNLTFSTLTVSNMSPEDSSIYLCSVPAQGVYGYTFGSGTRLTVV.

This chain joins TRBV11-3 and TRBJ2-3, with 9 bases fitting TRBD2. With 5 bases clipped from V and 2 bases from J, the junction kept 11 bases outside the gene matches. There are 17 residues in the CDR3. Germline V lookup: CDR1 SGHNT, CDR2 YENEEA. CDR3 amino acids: CASSPSTSGALTDTQYF. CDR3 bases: TGTGCCAGCAGCCCGTCGACTAGCGGAGCGCTCACAGATACGCAGTATTTT.

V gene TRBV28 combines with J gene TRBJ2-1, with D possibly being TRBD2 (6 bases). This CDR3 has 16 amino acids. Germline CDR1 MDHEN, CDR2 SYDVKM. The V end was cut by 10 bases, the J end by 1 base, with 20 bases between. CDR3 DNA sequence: TGTGCCACCAAAGGAGACCGGCTAGCGTCCTACAATGAGCAGTTCTTC. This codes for CATKGDRLASYNEQFF.

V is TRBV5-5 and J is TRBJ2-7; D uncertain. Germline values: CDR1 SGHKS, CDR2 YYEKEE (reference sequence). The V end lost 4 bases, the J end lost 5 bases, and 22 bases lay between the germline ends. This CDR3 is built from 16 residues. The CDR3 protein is CASSQSPPGVKNEQYF. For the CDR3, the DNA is TGTGCCAGCAGCCAAAGCCCCCCCGGAGTTAAGAACGAGCAGTACTTC.

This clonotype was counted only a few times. CDR3 nucleotide sequence: TGTGCCAGCAGCGACCCATGGGCCGCAGATACGCAGTATTTT. This codes for CASSDPWAADTQYF. V usage is TRBV7-6 and J usage is TRBJ2-3; D remains ambiguous. The V end lost 5 bases, the J end lost 4 bases, and 13 bases lay between the germline ends. The CDR3 is 14 amino acids. Germline V CDR1 and CDR2: SGHVS, FNYEAQ.

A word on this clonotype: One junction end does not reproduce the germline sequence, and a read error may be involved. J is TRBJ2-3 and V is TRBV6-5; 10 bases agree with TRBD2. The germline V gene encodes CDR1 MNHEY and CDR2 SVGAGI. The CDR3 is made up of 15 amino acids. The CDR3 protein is CASSYERGGTDSQYF. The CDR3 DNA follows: TGTGCCAGCAGTTACGAGCGGGGGGGAACAGATTCGCAGTATTTT.

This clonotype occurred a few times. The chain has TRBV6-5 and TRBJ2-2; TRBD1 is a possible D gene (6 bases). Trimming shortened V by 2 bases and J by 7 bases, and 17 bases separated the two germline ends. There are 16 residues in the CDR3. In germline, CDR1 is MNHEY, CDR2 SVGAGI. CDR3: CASSYPLRGSIGELFF. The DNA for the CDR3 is TGTGCCAGCAGTTACCCCCTCAGGGGATCGATCGGGGAGCTGTTTTTT.

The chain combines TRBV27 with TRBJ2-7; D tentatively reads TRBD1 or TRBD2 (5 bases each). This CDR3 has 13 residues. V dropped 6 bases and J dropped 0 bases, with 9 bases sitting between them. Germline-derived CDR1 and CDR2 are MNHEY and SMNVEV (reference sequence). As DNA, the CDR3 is TGTGCCAGCAGCGGGGACGGCTCCTACGAGCAGTACTTC. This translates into CASSGDGSYEQYF.

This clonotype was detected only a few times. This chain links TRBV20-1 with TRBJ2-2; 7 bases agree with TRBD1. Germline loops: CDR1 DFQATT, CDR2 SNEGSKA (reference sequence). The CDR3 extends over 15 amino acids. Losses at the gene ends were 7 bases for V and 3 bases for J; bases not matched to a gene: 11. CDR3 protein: CSVPDRGRDTGELFF. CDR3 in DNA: TGCAGTGTCCCTGATAGGGGGCGGGACACCGGGGAGCTGTTTTTT.

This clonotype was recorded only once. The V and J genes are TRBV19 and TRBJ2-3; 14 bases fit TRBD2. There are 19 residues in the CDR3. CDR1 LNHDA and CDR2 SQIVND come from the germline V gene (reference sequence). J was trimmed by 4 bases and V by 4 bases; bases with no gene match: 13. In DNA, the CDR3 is TGTGCCAGTAGTAGCCTGCTACCGGGACTAGCGGGAGTCCCAGATACGCAGTATTTT. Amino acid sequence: CASSSLLPGLAGVPDTQYF.

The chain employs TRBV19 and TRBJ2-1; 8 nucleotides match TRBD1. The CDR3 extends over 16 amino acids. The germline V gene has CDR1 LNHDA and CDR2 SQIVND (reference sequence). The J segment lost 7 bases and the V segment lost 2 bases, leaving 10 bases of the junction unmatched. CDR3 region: CASSIPRQGIGNEQFF. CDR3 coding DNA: TGTGCCAGTAGTATACCTCGACAGGGGATCGGGAATGAGCAGTTCTTC. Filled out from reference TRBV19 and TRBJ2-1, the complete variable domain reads DGGITQSPKYLFRKEGQNVTLSCEQNLNHDAMYWYRQDPGQGLRLIYYSQIVNDFQKGDIAEGYSVSREKKESFPLTVTSAQKNPTAFYLCASSIPRQGIGNEQFFGPGTRLTVL.

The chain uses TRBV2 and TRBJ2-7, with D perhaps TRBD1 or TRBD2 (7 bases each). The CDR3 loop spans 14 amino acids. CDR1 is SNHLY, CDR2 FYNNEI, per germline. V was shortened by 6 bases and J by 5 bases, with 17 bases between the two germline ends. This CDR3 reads CASRTSGGAHEQYF. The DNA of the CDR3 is TGTGCCAGCAGGACTTCAGGGGGGGCCCACGAGCAGTACTTC.

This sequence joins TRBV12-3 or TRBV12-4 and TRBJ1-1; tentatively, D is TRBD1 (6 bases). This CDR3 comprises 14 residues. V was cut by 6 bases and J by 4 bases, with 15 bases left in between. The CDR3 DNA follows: TGTGCCAGCAGGGAAACAGGGATGAGCACTGAAGCTTTCTTT. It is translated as CASRETGMSTEAFF.

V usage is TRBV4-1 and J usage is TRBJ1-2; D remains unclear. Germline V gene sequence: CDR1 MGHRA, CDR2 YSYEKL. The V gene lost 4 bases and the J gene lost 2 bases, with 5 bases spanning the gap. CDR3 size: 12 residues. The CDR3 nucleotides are TGCGCCAGCAGCCCCGGGAACTATGGCTACACCTTC. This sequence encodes CASSPGNYGYTF.

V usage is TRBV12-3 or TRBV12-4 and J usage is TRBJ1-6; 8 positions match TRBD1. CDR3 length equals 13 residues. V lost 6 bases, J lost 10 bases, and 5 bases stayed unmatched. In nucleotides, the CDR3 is TGTGCCAGCAGGGACAGGGCGGGCTCACCCCTCCACTTT. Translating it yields CASRDRAGSPLHF.

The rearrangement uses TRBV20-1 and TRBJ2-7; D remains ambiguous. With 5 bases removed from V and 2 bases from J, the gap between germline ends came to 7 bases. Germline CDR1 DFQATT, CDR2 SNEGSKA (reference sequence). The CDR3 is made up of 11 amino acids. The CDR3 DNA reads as TGCAGTGCTCCTAATACCTACGAGCAGTACTTC. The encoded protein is CSAPNTYEQYF.

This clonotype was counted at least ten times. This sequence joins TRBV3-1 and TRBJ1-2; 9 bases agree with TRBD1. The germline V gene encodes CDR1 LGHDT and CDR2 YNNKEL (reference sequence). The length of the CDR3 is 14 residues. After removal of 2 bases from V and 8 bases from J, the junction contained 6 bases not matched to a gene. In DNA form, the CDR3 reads TGTGCCAGCAGCCAATACAGGGGGCGCGGGGGCTACACCTTC. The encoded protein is CASSQYRGRGGYTF.

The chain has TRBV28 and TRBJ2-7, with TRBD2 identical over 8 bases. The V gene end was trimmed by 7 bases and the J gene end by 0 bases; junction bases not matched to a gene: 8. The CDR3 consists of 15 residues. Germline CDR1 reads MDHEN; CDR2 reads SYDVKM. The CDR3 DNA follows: TGTGCCAGCAAGCAACTAGCGGCAAGCTCCTACGAGCAGTACTTC. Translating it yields CASKQLAASSYEQYF.

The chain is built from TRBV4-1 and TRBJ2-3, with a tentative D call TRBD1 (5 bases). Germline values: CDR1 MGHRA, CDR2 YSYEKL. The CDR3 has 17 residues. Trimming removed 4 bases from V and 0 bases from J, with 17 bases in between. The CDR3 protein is CASSRRWGRSSTDTQYF. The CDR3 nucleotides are TGCGCCAGCAGCCGAAGATGGGGCAGGAGCAGCACAGATACGCAGTATTTT.

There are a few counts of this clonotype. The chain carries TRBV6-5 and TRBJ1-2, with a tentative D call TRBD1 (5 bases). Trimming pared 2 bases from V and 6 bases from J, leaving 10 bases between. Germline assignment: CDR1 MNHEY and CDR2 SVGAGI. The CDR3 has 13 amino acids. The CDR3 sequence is CASSYVGADGYTF. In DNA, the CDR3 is TGTGCCAGCAGTTACGTCGGGGCCGATGGCTACACCTTC.

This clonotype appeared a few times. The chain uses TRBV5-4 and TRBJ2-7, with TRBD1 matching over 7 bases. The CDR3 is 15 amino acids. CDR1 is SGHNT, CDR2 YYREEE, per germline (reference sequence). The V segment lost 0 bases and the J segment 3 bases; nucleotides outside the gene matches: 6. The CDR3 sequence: CASSLVSGGRYEQYF. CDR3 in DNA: TGTGCCAGCAGCTTGGTTTCAGGGGGTCGCTACGAGCAGTACTTC.

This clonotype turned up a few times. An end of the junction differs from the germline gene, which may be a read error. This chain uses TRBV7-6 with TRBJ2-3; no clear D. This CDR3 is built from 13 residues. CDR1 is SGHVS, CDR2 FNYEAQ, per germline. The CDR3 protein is CASSLAPSDTKYF. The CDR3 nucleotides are TGTGCCAGCAGCTTAGCGCCATCAGATACGAAGTATTTT.

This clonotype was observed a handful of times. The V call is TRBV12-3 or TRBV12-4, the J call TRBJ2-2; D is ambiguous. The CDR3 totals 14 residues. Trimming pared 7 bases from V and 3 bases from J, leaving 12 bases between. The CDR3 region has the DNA TGTGCCAGCACCCCTGGGCCGTACACCGGGGAGCTGTTTTTT. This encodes CASTPGPYTGELFF.

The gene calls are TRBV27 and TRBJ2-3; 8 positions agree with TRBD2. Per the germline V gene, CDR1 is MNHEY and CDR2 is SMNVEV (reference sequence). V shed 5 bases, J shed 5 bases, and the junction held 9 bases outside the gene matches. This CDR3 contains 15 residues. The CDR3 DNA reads TGTGCCAGCAGTCCTCGGGGGGGGCGAGGAGATACGCAGTATTTT. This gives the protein CASSPRGGRGDTQYF.

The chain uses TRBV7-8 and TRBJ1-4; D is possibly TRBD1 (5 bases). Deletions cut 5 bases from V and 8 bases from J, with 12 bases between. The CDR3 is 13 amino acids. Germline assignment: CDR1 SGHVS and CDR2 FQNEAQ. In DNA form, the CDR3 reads TGTGCCAGCAGCCAAGACAGTAGGGAAAAACTGTTTTTT. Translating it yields CASSQDSREKLFF.

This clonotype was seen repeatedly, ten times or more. The CDR3, as DNA: TGTGCCAGCAGCCAAGATCGGACAGACTCTTACGAGCAGTACTTC. Translation gives CASSQDRTDSYEQYF. The chain combines TRBV4-2 with TRBJ2-7; D might be TRBD1 (6 bases). CDR3 length: 15 residues. Germline V gives CDR1 LGHNA, CDR2 YNFKEQ. The V end lost 0 bases, the J end lost 4 bases, and 13 bases lay between the germline ends.

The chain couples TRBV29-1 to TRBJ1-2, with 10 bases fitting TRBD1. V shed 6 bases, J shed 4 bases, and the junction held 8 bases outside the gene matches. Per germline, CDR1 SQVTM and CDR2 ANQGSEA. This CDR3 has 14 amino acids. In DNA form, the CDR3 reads TGCAGCGTGGTCGGACAGGGGGATTTCTATGGCTACACCTTC. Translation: CSVVGQGDFYGYTF.

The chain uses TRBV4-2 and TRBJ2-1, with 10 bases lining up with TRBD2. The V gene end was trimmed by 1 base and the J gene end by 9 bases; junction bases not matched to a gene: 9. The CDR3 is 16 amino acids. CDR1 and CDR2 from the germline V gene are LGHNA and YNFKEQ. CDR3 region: CASSQVPSGSEGEQFF. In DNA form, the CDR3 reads TGTGCCAGCAGCCAAGTTCCTAGCGGGAGTGAGGGTGAGCAGTTCTTC.

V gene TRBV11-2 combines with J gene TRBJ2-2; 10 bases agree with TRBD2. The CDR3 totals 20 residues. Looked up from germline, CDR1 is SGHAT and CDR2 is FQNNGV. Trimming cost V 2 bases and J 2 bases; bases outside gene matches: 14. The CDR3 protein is CASSLPPVRLAGPNTGELFF. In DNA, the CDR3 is TGTGCCAGCAGCTTACCCCCTGTCCGACTAGCGGGCCCTAACACCGGGGAGCTGTTTTTT.

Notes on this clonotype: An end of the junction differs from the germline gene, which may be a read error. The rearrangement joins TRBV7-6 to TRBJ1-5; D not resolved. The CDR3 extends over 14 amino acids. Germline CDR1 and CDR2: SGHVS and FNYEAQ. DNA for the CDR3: TGTGCTAGCAGCTTAGCCGGAAGAAATCAGCCCCAGCATTTT. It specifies CASSLAGRNQPQHF.

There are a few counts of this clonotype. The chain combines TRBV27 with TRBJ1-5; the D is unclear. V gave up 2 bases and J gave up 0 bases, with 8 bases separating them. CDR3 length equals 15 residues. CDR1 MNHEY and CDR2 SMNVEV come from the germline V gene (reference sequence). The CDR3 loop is CASSLTPDSNQPQHF. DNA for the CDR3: TGTGCCAGCAGTTTAACCCCTGATAGCAATCAGCCCCAGCATTTT.